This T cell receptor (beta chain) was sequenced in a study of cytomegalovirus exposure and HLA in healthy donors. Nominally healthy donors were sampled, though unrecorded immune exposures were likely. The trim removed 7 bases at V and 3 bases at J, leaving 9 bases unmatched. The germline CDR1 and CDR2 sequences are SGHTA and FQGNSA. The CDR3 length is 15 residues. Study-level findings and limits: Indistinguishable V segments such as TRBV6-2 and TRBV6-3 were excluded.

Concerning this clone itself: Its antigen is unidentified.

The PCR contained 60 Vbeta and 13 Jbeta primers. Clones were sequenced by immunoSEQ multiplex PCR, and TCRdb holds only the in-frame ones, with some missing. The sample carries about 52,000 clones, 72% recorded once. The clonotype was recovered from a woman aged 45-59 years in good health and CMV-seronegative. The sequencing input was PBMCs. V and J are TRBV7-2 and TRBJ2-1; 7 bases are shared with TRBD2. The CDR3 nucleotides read TGTGCCAGCACCTCAGCGGGGCCCGTCTACAATGAGCAGTTCTTC. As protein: CASTSAGPVYNEQFF. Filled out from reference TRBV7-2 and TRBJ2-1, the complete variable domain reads GAGVSQSPSNKVTEKGKDVELRCDPISGHTALYWYRQSLGQGLEFLIYFQGNSAPDKSGLPSDRFSAERTGGSVSTLTIQRTQQEDSAVYLCASTSAGPVYNEQFFGPGTRLTVL.